The 32 T cell receptor beta chains presented below share a single source sample, sequenced in a study of cytomegalovirus exposure and HLA in healthy donors. Primers: 60 Vbeta forward and 13 Jbeta reverse. The table came from immunoSEQ multiplex PCR; TCRdb's copy has only in-frame clones and leaves some out. The table records 68,000 or so clones, around 80% of them present only once. The sample taken for sequencing was PBMCs. These receptors came from a woman aged 25 to 39 in good health and CMV-seronegative.

J is TRBJ2-2 and V is TRBV5-1; 7 nucleotides align to TRBD1. Per the germline V gene, CDR1 is SGHRS and CDR2 is YFSETQ. The length of the CDR3 is 15 residues. J lost 5 bases, V lost 0 bases, and 4 bases had no gene match. CDR3: CASSLGGGLTGELFF. The CDR3 coding sequence is TGCGCCAGCAGCTTGGGAGGGGGCTTGACCGGGGAGCTGTTTTTT.

This chain links TRBV10-3 with TRBJ2-7, with D maybe TRBD2 (5 bases). Looked up from germline, CDR1 is ENHRY and CDR2 is SYGVKD. The CDR3 is made up of 12 amino acids. With 4 bases removed from V and 4 bases from J, the gap between germline ends came to 8 bases. CDR3 DNA: TGTGCCATCAGTGGAGCGGATTACGAGCAGTACTTC. This gives the protein CAISGADYEQYF.

This sequence joins TRBV5-6 and TRBJ1-1, with no clear D. Germline CDR1 and CDR2: SGHDT and YYEEEE. The V end lost 1 base, the J end lost 10 bases, and 14 bases lay between the germline ends. This CDR3 has 13 amino acids. As DNA, the CDR3 is TGTGCCAGCAGCTTGAATATCGGGGAGGGAGCTTTCTTT. Amino acid sequence: CASSLNIGEGAFF.

The chain joins TRBV6-5 to TRBJ2-5, with D unresolved. Germline V gives CDR1 MNHEY, CDR2 SVGAGI. Between the trimmed V and J ends, which lost 6 bases and 0 bases, there was a span of 5 bases. This CDR3 comprises 12 residues. The CDR3 loop reads CASRAYQETQYF. DNA of the CDR3: TGTGCCAGCAGAGCGTACCAAGAGACCCAGTACTTC.

V is TRBV29-1 and J is TRBJ2-3; D may be TRBD2 (6 bases). The CDR3 is 14 residues long. Germline values: CDR1 SQVTM, CDR2 ANQGSEA. Trimming left V 3 bases short and J 5 bases short, with 15 bases between. The CDR3 DNA sequence: TGCAGCGTTGACAGGAGGGAAGTGATAGATACGCAGTATTTT. The encoded protein is CSVDRREVIDTQYF.

The V gene is TRBV4-3, the J gene TRBJ1-2; no clear D. The V and J ends lost 0 bases and 4 bases respectively, with 9 bases between them. The CDR3 covers 14 residues. Germline assignment: CDR1 LGHNA and CDR2 YSLEER. The CDR3, as DNA: TGCGCCAGCAGCCAAGAGCGGCTGATCTATGGCTACACCTTC. This sequence encodes CASSQERLIYGYTF.

The genes are TRBV9 and TRBJ1-6, with D perhaps matching TRBD1 (5 bases). The CDR3 runs 15 residues. Trimming removed 0 bases at V and 9 bases at J, with 13 bases between. CDR1 SGDLS and CDR2 YYNGEE come from the germline V gene. The CDR3 DNA follows: TGTGCCAGCAGCGTAGCGGCGGGGCATAGTTCACCCCTCCACTTT. This encodes CASSVAAGHSSPLHF.

The rearrangement uses TRBV5-1 and TRBJ2-1, with 9 positions matching TRBD1. From germline, CDR1 is SGHRS and CDR2 YFSETQ. This CDR3 is 15 amino acids long. Trimming cost V 8 bases and J 5 bases; bases outside gene matches: 11. The CDR3 is CASSNGQGSHNEQFF. In DNA, the CDR3 is TGCGCCAGTTCCAACGGACAGGGGTCCCACAATGAGCAGTTCTTC.

This clone came up a few times. This rearrangement joins TRBV18 to TRBJ2-7, with 8 positions matching TRBD2. CDR1 and CDR2 from the germline V gene are KGHSH and LQKENI. The CDR3 runs to 14 residues. The V gene end was trimmed by 3 bases and the J gene end by 4 bases; junction bases not matched to a gene: 5. The CDR3 DNA reads as TGTGCCAGCTCACCTGAGGCTAGCGGGTACGAGCAGTACTTC. This codes for CASSPEASGYEQYF.

J is TRBJ1-2 and V is TRBV9, with TRBD1 as a possible D gene (6 bases). Per germline, CDR1 SGDLS and CDR2 YYNGEE. V gave up 2 bases and J gave up 5 bases, with 16 bases separating them. The CDR3 loop spans 15 amino acids. DNA of the CDR3: TGTGCCAGCAGCGTCCCCTCGGGGGGCGGGTATGGCTACACCTTC. This encodes CASSVPSGGGYGYTF.

The chain is built from TRBV4-2 and TRBJ2-3; 12 bases agree with TRBD2. Germline V gives CDR1 LGHNA, CDR2 YNFKEQ. The CDR3 runs to 16 residues. With V trimmed by 4 bases and J by 6 bases, 8 bases remained unmatched. The CDR3 coding sequence is TGTGCCAGCAGCCGATCTAGCGGGGGGGCCGTGGATACGCAGTATTTT. Its protein is CASSRSSGGAVDTQYF.

The chain employs TRBV5-6 and TRBJ2-7; D might be TRBD2 (5 bases). The CDR3 sequence is 16 residues long. Trimming removed 4 bases from V and 7 bases from J, with 24 bases in between. Germline V gene data show CDR1 as SGHDT and CDR2 as YYEEEE. CDR3 in DNA: TGTGCCAGCAGCCTCTCGAGACTCCTCCGAGGGTGGGAGCAGTACTTC. Protein sequence: CASSLSRLLRGWEQYF.

The chain employs TRBV4-1 and TRBJ1-2, with D perhaps TRBD1 (5 bases). Trimming removed 6 bases at V and 4 bases at J, with 12 bases between. CDR3 length: 13 amino acids. Germline V gives CDR1 MGHRA, CDR2 YSYEKL. In nucleotides, the CDR3 is TGCGCCAGCAGTCCGGGGGGGGGCTATGGCTACACCTTC. This sequence encodes CASSPGGGYGYTF.

The chain combines TRBV6-1 with TRBJ2-5, with TRBD1 matching over 7 bases. The CDR3 loop spans 15 amino acids. With 6 bases clipped from V and 5 bases from J, the junction kept 12 bases outside the gene matches. Germline V CDR1 and CDR2: MNHNS, SASEGT. CDR3 amino acids: CASRLQGLAWETQYF. CDR3 coding DNA: TGTGCCAGCAGGCTACAGGGGCTAGCCTGGGAGACCCAGTACTTC.

This rearrangement joins TRBV4-1 to TRBJ1-5, with 8 bases matching TRBD1. This CDR3 is 15 amino acids long. Unmatched junction bases numbered 5, after V lost 3 bases and J lost 4 bases. Germline assignment: CDR1 MGHRA and CDR2 YSYEKL. The CDR3 region has the DNA TGCGCCAGCAGCCAGGAGGACAGGGAGAATCAGCCCCAGCATTTT. It encodes CASSQEDRENQPQHF.

The chain employs TRBV9 and TRBJ1-2; D unresolved. In germline, CDR1 is SGDLS, CDR2 YYNGEE. The CDR3 consists of 12 residues. V lost 1 base and J 8 bases, leaving 9 bases between the germline ends. The CDR3 sequence: CASSVFAGGYTF. In DNA form, the CDR3 reads TGTGCCAGCAGCGTATTCGCGGGAGGCTACACCTTC. The full variable domain, with the rest looked up from reference TRBV9 and TRBJ1-2, is DSGVTQTPKHLITATGQRVTLRCSPRSGDLSVYWYQQSLDQGLQFLIQYYNGEERAKGNILERFSAQQFPDLHSELNLSSLELGDSALYFCASSVFAGGYTFGSGTRLTVV.

The chain links TRBV6-5 to TRBJ2-1; 9 bases agree with TRBD1. The germline V gene has CDR1 MNHEY and CDR2 SVGAGI. The length of the CDR3 is 13 residues. The trim removed 6 bases at V and 6 bases at J, leaving 3 bases unmatched. The DNA for the CDR3 is TGTGCCAGCAGAGGGACAGGGATCAATGAGCAGTTCTTC. It is translated as CASRGTGINEQFF.

This chain uses TRBV7-9 with TRBJ1-2, with 8 bases aligning to TRBD1. This CDR3 spans 14 amino acids. From germline, CDR1 is SEHNR and CDR2 FQNEAQ (reference sequence). V lost 6 bases, J lost 7 bases, and 10 bases stayed unmatched. The CDR3 spells CASSYRDRRAGYTF. DNA for the CDR3: TGTGCCAGCAGTTACCGGGACAGGCGGGCTGGCTACACCTTC.

This chain joins TRBV28 and TRBJ1-5, with 8 nucleotides matching TRBD1. Germline CDR1 and CDR2: MDHEN and SYDVKM. J was trimmed by 6 bases and V by 6 bases; bases with no gene match: 10. This CDR3 has 15 amino acids. The CDR3 spells CASSPTGGGSQPQHF. In DNA form, the CDR3 reads TGTGCCAGCAGCCCCACAGGGGGGGGCAGTCAGCCCCAGCATTTT.

V is TRBV19 and J is TRBJ1-6; maybe TRBD1 (6 bases). This CDR3 is built from 15 residues. The ends were cut back, 5 bases at V and 8 bases at J, with 16 bases in the middle. CDR1 is LNHDA and CDR2 is SQIVND in the germline V gene (reference sequence). The CDR3 DNA follows: TGTGCCAGTAGTTACCACAGGGCCCAGGATTCACCCCTCCACTTT. Its translation is CASSYHRAQDSPLHF.

The J gene is TRBJ1-4, the V gene TRBV6-1; no definite D call. CDR1 is MNHNS, CDR2 SASEGT, per germline. Trimming removed 1 base at V and 6 bases at J, with 12 bases between. This CDR3 has 15 residues. CDR3 loop: CASSEGVSLYEKLFF. CDR3 sequence (DNA): TGTGCCAGCAGTGAAGGCGTCTCACTCTATGAAAAACTGTTTTTT.

V is TRBV10-1 and J is TRBJ2-3; no firm D call. Germline CDR1 is WNHNN and CDR2 is SYGVQD (reference sequence). The V and J ends lost 4 bases and 3 bases respectively, with 5 bases between them. There are 12 residues in the CDR3. The DNA for the CDR3 is TGCGCCAGCAGTGGCACTACAGATACGCAGTATTTT. Protein product: CASSGTTDTQYF.

The chain joins TRBV6-1 to TRBJ2-1; the D is unclear. CDR3 length: 15 residues. V gave up 2 bases and J gave up 0 bases, with 8 bases separating them. Germline V gene data show CDR1 as MNHNS and CDR2 as SASEGT. CDR3 sequence (DNA): TGTGCCAGCAGTGAATTTAGAAGCTCCTACAATGAGCAGTTCTTC. The encoded protein is CASSEFRSSYNEQFF.

This clone has a single count. CDR3 DNA: TGCGCCAGCAGCCAAGATGGAGGGACAGGGGGGTCTGAAGCTTTCTTT. Its protein product is CASSQDGGTGGSEAFF. The chain couples TRBV4-3 to TRBJ1-1, with TRBD1 identical over 11 bases. V shed 0 bases and J 6 bases; nucleotides not matched to a gene: 6. CDR1 LGHNA and CDR2 YSLEER come from the germline V gene. This CDR3 spans 16 amino acids.

The chain employs TRBV10-1 and TRBJ1-5, with 8 bases matching TRBD1. The length of the CDR3 is 16 residues. Germline loops: CDR1 WNHNN, CDR2 SYGVQD (reference sequence). V trimming: 6 bases; J trimming: 2 bases; junction bases outside the gene matches: 9. The CDR3 loop is CASRERTGIGNQPQHF. The CDR3, as DNA: TGCGCCAGCAGGGAGAGGACAGGGATAGGCAATCAGCCCCAGCATTTT.

This sequence joins TRBV4-2 and TRBJ2-5, with D maybe TRBD2 (7 bases). The CDR3 contains 15 residues. Germline V lookup: CDR1 LGHNA, CDR2 YNFKEQ. With 0 bases removed from V and 5 bases from J, the gap between germline ends came to 13 bases. This chain's CDR3 is CASSQDPGGRETQYF. The DNA of the CDR3 is TGTGCCAGCAGCCAAGATCCGGGGGGCAGGGAGACCCAGTACTTC.

The chain joins TRBV30 to TRBJ1-4; D call uncertain. CDR3 size: 12 residues. V gave up 0 bases and J gave up 13 bases, with 12 bases separating them. Germline V gene data show CDR1 as GTSNPN and CDR2 as SVGIG (reference sequence). The CDR3 here is CAWSVFREALFF. The CDR3 DNA reads TGTGCCTGGAGTGTATTCCGGGAAGCACTGTTTTTT.

The rearrangement links TRBV6-1 to TRBJ1-5; a weak D match, TRBD1 (6 bases). Trimming took off 3 bases at V and 2 bases at J, with 11 bases between the two ends. The CDR3 totals 15 residues. Germline-derived CDR1 and CDR2 are MNHNS and SASEGT. DNA for the CDR3: TGTGCCAGCAGTGAGGTGCCAGGGGGCAATCAGCCCCAGCATTTT. Translated, it gives CASSEVPGGNQPQHF.

The chain joins TRBV23-1 to TRBJ2-5; TRBD1 matches at 7 bases. TRBV23-1 is an ORF, and what it does is uncertain. J gave up 2 bases and V 4 bases, and 10 bases lay outside the gene matches. The CDR3 sequence is 16 residues long. The CDR3 DNA reads as TGCGCCAGCAGTCCCCGACAGGGCAGGGATCAAGAGACCCAGTACTTC. This translates into CASSPRQGRDQETQYF.

This chain uses TRBV5-4 with TRBJ1-1; 7 bases are a match to TRBD1. Trimming cost V 1 base and J 10 bases; bases outside gene matches: 7. The CDR3 is 13 residues long. Germline CDR1 SGHNT, CDR2 YYREEE (reference sequence). The CDR3, as DNA: TGTGCCAGCAGCTTGCCCGGGACAGTGGGAGCTTTCTTT. Amino acid sequence: CASSLPGTVGAFF.

The genes are TRBV25-1 and TRBJ1-4, with 7 bases fitting TRBD1. V dropped 1 base and J dropped 12; count of bases not matched to a gene: 2. CDR1 MGHDK and CDR2 SYGVNS come from the germline V gene. CDR3 length: 12 residues. Written as DNA, the CDR3 is TGTGCCAGCAGTGAATTCCAGGGGGAACTGTTTTTT. Its protein is CASSEFQGELFF.

The table lists this clone with a count of one. The chain combines TRBV25-1 with TRBJ2-5; 8 nucleotides match TRBD2. In germline, CDR1 is MGHDK, CDR2 SYGVNS. The CDR3 covers 16 residues. With V trimmed by 5 bases and J by 4 bases, 12 bases remained unmatched. The CDR3 DNA reads as TGTGCCAGCAGTCTCCGGGGGGGGATTGGTGGAGAGACCCAGTACTTC. This translates into CASSLRGGIGGETQYF.